These 29 T cell receptor beta chains were all obtained from the same sample, sequenced in a study of blood T cell repertoires in COVID-19. Profiled with immunoSEQ multiplex PCR; TCRdb holds only in-frame clones, not every one. The table lists roughly 140,000 clones, about four fifths of them singletons. Sequencing was done on a sample of peripheral blood. The receptor set was obtained from a human donor in a cohort sampled during active COVID-19.

The chain has TRBV5-1 and TRBJ2-2; no clear D gene. The ends were cut back, 4 bases at V and 2 bases at J, with 6 bases in the middle. The CDR3 runs 13 residues. Germline-derived CDR1 and CDR2 are SGHRS and YFSETQ. The CDR3 is CASSVKNTGELFF. Here the CDR3 DNA reads TGCGCCAGCAGCGTAAAAAACACCGGGGAGCTGTTTTTT.

The genes are TRBV9 and TRBJ2-1, with a weak D call TRBD2 (6 bases). This CDR3 is built from 15 residues. V shed 3 bases and J shed 6 bases, with 16 bases lying between them. CDR1 is SGDLS, CDR2 YYNGEE, per germline. As DNA, the CDR3 is TGTGCCAGCAGCGGAGCACTAGCTGTGGCCAATGAGCAGTTCTTC. Protein: CASSGALAVANEQFF.

This sequence joins TRBV24-1 and TRBJ2-1; the D gene is possibly TRBD1 (6 bases). This CDR3 has 16 amino acids. Trimming pared 4 bases from V and 0 bases from J, leaving 12 bases between. Germline V gene data show CDR1 as KGHDR and CDR2 as SFDVKD. CDR3 protein: CATSDPQGSSYNEQFF. In DNA, the CDR3 is TGTGCCACCAGTGACCCACAGGGAAGCTCCTACAATGAGCAGTTCTTC.

This chain connects TRBV19 to TRBJ2-1; 7 bases map to TRBD1. Per germline, CDR1 LNHDA and CDR2 SQIVND (reference sequence). This CDR3 is 14 amino acids long. V was clipped by 5 bases and J by 6 bases; unmatched bases: 7. CDR3 DNA sequence: TGTGCCAGTAGTCTGGAGACAGGGCGCAATGAGCAGTTCTTC. Protein sequence: CASSLETGRNEQFF. Complete variable domain (other parts from reference TRBV19 and TRBJ2-1): DGGITQSPKYLFRKEGQNVTLSCEQNLNHDAMYWYRQDPGQGLRLIYYSQIVNDFQKGDIAEGYSVSREKKESFPLTVTSAQKNPTAFYLCASSLETGRNEQFFGPGTRLTVL.

V usage is TRBV7-9 and J usage is TRBJ2-5, with 11 bases aligning to TRBD1. The germline gives CDR1 SEHNR, CDR2 FQNEAQ (reference sequence). Unmatched junction bases numbered 6, after V lost 5 bases and J lost 7 bases. The CDR3 sequence is 14 residues long. Written as DNA, the CDR3 is TGTGCCAGCAGCCTACCAGGACAGGGGGCGACCCAGTACTTC. Protein product: CASSLPGQGATQYF.

The chain is built from TRBV3-1 (or the pseudogene TRBV3-2) and TRBJ2-7; TRBD1 agrees at 10 bases. The junction had 7 bases not matched to a gene; V was cut back by 2 bases and J by 6 bases. Germline V gene sequence: CDR1 LGHDT, CDR2 YNNKEL (reference sequence). This CDR3 comprises 15 residues. The CDR3 loop is CASSQPGTGVGEQYF. In DNA, the CDR3 is TGTGCCAGCAGCCAACCCGGGACAGGGGTCGGCGAGCAGTACTTC.

CDR3 protein: CASSPQKYTGELFF. The CDR3 DNA follows: TGCGCCAGCAGCCCCCAGAAATATACCGGGGAGCTGTTTTTT. The V gene is TRBV4-3, the J gene TRBJ2-2; D is ambiguous. CDR1 is LGHNA and CDR2 is YSLEER in the germline V gene. Trimming stripped 4 bases from V and 5 bases from J, with 11 bases between. This CDR3 has 14 amino acids.

This clone appeared a single time. The sample contains more than one DNA sequence encoding this CDR3. V is TRBV6-1 and J is TRBJ1-2, with TRBD1 matching 9 bases. The germline CDR1 and CDR2 sequences are MNHNS and SASEGT. The CDR3 sequence is 15 residues long. Trimming took 2 bases from V and 2 from J; bases not matched to a gene: 3. CDR3: CASSEPGQGNYGYTF. The CDR3 DNA follows: TGTGCCAGCAGTGAACCGGGACAGGGAAACTATGGCTACACCTTC.

The chain employs TRBV23-1 and TRBJ2-5; possible D gene TRBD2, 6 bases. TRBV23-1 is classed as an ORF, of uncertain function. V was pared by 0 bases and J by 7 bases, with 21 bases between. The CDR3 covers 17 residues. The CDR3 here is CASSQSMSGDSLWTQYF. CDR3 in DNA: TGCGCCAGCAGTCAATCGATGTCCGGGGACTCCCTATGGACCCAGTACTTC.

The chain employs TRBV5-4 and TRBJ1-2, with 7 nucleotides matching TRBD1. The V and J ends lost 4 bases and 5 bases, in that order; junction bases with no gene match: 5. The germline V gene encodes CDR1 SGHNT and CDR2 YYREEE (reference sequence). The CDR3 spans 13 residues. CDR3 bases: TGTGCCAGCAGCCCCGGACAGGATTATGGCTACACCTTC. It is translated as CASSPGQDYGYTF.

The chain couples TRBV7-2 to TRBJ2-5; D ambiguous. The germline V gene has CDR1 SGHTA and CDR2 FQGNSA. This CDR3 has 13 residues. Trimming shortened V by 1 base and J by 6 bases, and 9 bases separated the two germline ends. The CDR3 protein is CASSLELRQTQYF. CDR3 coding DNA: TGTGCCAGCAGCTTAGAACTAAGACAGACCCAGTACTTC.

The chain uses TRBV9 and TRBJ1-4; weak D call: TRBD1 (6 bases). Germline CDR1 reads SGDLS; CDR2 reads YYNGEE. Between the trimmed V and J ends, which lost 2 bases and 3 bases, there was a span of 11 bases. This CDR3 spans 15 amino acids. The CDR3 nucleotides read TGTGCCAGCAGCGTCGGGGGGCAGGCTAATGAAAAACTGTTTTTT. Translating it yields CASSVGGQANEKLFF.

This chain connects TRBV5-5 to TRBJ2-7, with D possibly TRBD2 on 7 matching bases. V dropped 0 bases and J dropped 4 bases, with 20 bases sitting between them. The CDR3 extends over 17 amino acids. Germline values: CDR1 SGHKS, CDR2 YYEKEE (reference sequence). In nucleotides, the CDR3 is TGTGCCAGCAGCTTGGTTCTCTTAGGGGGGACTACATACGAGCAGTACTTC. It encodes CASSLVLLGGTTYEQYF. The full variable domain, with the rest looked up from reference TRBV5-5 and TRBJ2-7, is DAGVTQSPTHLIKTRGQQVTLRCSPISGHKSVSWYQQVLGQGPQFIFQYYEKEERGRGNFPDRFSARQFPNYSSELNVNALLLGDSALYLCASSLVLLGGTTYEQYFGPGTRLTVT.

The chain recombines TRBV25-1 with TRBJ2-7; D remains unclear. V was pared by 1 base and J by 5 bases, with 18 bases between. The length of the CDR3 is 16 residues. Per germline, CDR1 MGHDK and CDR2 SYGVNS. Here the CDR3 reads CASSELGHPDNHEQYF. The CDR3 nucleotides read TGTGCCAGCAGTGAATTAGGCCACCCAGACAACCACGAGCAGTACTTC.

The chain joins TRBV5-1 to TRBJ2-5; 8 bases agree with TRBD1. Trimming at V came to 4 bases and at J to 5 bases, leaving 7 bases not matched to a gene. Germline loops: CDR1 SGHRS, CDR2 YFSETQ. The CDR3 runs 14 residues. CDR3 bases: TGCGCCAGCAGCCTGACCGGACAGGGTGAGACCCAGTACTTC. Its translation: CASSLTGQGETQYF.

The genes are TRBV5-1 and TRBJ2-7; D is perhaps TRBD1 (6 bases). CDR1 and CDR2 (germline): SGHRS, YFSETQ. Trimming shortened V by 4 bases and J by 0 bases, and 23 bases separated the two germline ends. The CDR3 runs to 18 residues. The CDR3 protein is CASSPRARTVRSSYEQYF. In DNA form, the CDR3 reads TGCGCCAGCAGCCCCCGGGCCCGGACAGTCAGGAGCTCCTACGAGCAGTACTTC.

This chain uses TRBV29-1 with TRBJ1-2, with TRBD1 matching over 10 bases. Germline CDR1 and CDR2: SQVTM and ANQGSEA. Unmatched junction bases numbered 6, after V lost 6 bases and J lost 8 bases. The CDR3 length is 12 residues. CDR3 loop: CSVGQGGLGYTF. The CDR3, as DNA: TGCAGCGTCGGACAGGGGGGTTTAGGCTACACCTTC.

The chain combines TRBV6-5 with TRBJ2-7; tentative D call: TRBD2 (5 bases). Trimming shortened V by 8 bases and J by 3 bases, and 14 bases separated the two germline ends. CDR1 is MNHEY and CDR2 is SVGAGI in the germline V gene. The CDR3 consists of 13 residues. The CDR3 DNA sequence: TGTGCCAGCGGCCGGGAAAAATTCTACGAGCAGTACTTC. Residues: CASGREKFYEQYF.

The chain's CDR3 is CASSRTTGQGTEAFF. CDR3 nucleotides: TGTGCCAGCAGCCGAACCACAGGGCAGGGCACTGAAGCTTTCTTT. V is TRBV7-6 and J is TRBJ1-1, with a weak D call TRBD1 (6 bases). Trimming took off 5 bases at V and 4 bases at J, with 17 bases between the two ends. Germline V gene data show CDR1 as SGHVS and CDR2 as FNYEAQ. CDR3 length: 15 amino acids.

V is TRBV28 and J is TRBJ1-4; perhaps TRBD1 as D (5 bases). This CDR3 region has 14 residues. V was pared by 6 bases and J by 8 bases, with 16 bases between. Germline lookup yields CDR1 MDHEN and CDR2 SYDVKM. CDR3 protein: CASRGPPGGEKLFF. In nucleotides, the CDR3 is TGTGCCAGCAGGGGGCCCCCGGGGGGGGAAAAACTGTTTTTT.

This clone has just one count. The J gene is TRBJ1-4, the V gene TRBV28, with D unclear. Germline loops: CDR1 MDHEN, CDR2 SYDVKM. There are 15 residues in the CDR3. Trimming stripped 1 base from V and 7 bases from J, with 13 bases between. The CDR3 nucleotides are TGTGCCAGCAGTTTATTTGGTTCTGTCGGTGAAAAACTGTTTTTT. It translates to CASSLFGSVGEKLFF.

The V gene is TRBV28, the J gene TRBJ1-5, with no clear D. The CDR3 has 12 residues. In germline, CDR1 is MDHEN, CDR2 SYDVKM. The germline V and J ends were trimmed by 6 bases and 6 bases, with 9 bases remaining between them. CDR3 bases: TGTGCCAGCAGGTACCTGAGTCAGCCCCAGCATTTT. Translated, it gives CASRYLSQPQHF.

This clone occurred a few times. The gene calls are TRBV19 and TRBJ2-4; D perhaps matches TRBD2 (6 bases). CDR3 length: 16 amino acids. Deletions cut 3 bases from V and 4 bases from J, with 16 bases between. The germline V gene has CDR1 LNHDA and CDR2 SQIVND (reference sequence). The CDR3 DNA sequence: TGTGCCAGTAGTATCTGGGGGGAGAGGTGGAAAAACATTCAGTACTTC. Protein product: CASSIWGERWKNIQYF.

The chain carries TRBV4-3 and TRBJ1-2, with TRBD1 matching 10 bases. V was clipped by 1 base and J by 3 bases; unmatched bases: 8. Per germline, CDR1 LGHNA and CDR2 YSLEER. The CDR3 is made up of 17 amino acids. The CDR3, as DNA: TGCGCCAGCAGCCAAGGGCCCCGACAGGGGGCCGACTATGGCTACACCTTC. This gives the protein CASSQGPRQGADYGYTF.

The CDR3 sequence: CASSVDSISYEQYF. DNA of the CDR3: TGTGCCAGCAGTGTGGACAGTATCTCCTACGAGCAGTACTTC. This sequence joins TRBV27 and TRBJ2-7, with a possible D match to TRBD1 (6 bases). V was clipped by 5 bases and J by 0 bases, with 11 bases between them. The V gene's germline CDR1 is MNHEY and CDR2 SMNVEV (reference sequence). This CDR3 contains 14 residues.

About this clone: At one end, the junction sequence differs from germline, possibly due to a read error. The rearrangement joins TRBV3-1 (or the pseudogene TRBV3-2) to TRBJ2-7; no firm D call. Germline CDR1 LGHDT, CDR2 YNNKEL (reference sequence). This CDR3 is 12 amino acids long. In DNA form, the CDR3 reads TGTGCCAGCAGCCAAGGGTGGGCTGCTCAAGACTTC. Translated: CASSQGWAAQDF.

The chain recombines TRBV7-2 with TRBJ2-7; TRBD1 aligns across 9 bases. The CDR3 sequence is 16 residues long. The ends lost 3 bases at V and 4 bases at J; junction bases unmatched: 10. Per germline, CDR1 SGHTA and CDR2 FQGNSA. The CDR3 here is CASSFTGGALGYEQYF. The DNA of the CDR3 is TGTGCCAGCAGCTTTACAGGGGGCGCGTTAGGTTACGAGCAGTACTTC.

This clone was counted only a few times. The chain combines TRBV27 with TRBJ1-5; a weak D match, TRBD1 (5 bases). The CDR3 has 16 amino acids. Trimming left V 5 bases short and J 2 bases short, with 16 bases between. Germline CDR1 reads MNHEY; CDR2 reads SMNVEV (reference sequence). This CDR3 reads CASSPWGTIGNQPQHF. In DNA, the CDR3 is TGTGCCAGCAGTCCTTGGGGGACTATCGGCAATCAGCCCCAGCATTTT.

This chain connects TRBV15 to TRBJ1-1; D gene unclear. Germline-derived CDR1 and CDR2 are LNHNV and YYDKDF (reference sequence). Between the trimmed V and J ends, which lost 0 bases and 4 bases, there was a span of 12 bases. The CDR3 covers 15 residues. CDR3 protein: CATSRDLSRLTEAFF. The CDR3 nucleotides read TGTGCCACCAGCAGAGATCTATCCAGGCTCACTGAAGCTTTCTTT. The full variable domain, completed using reference TRBV15 and TRBJ1-1, is DAMVIQNPRYQVTQFGKPVTLSCSQTLNHNVMYWYQQKSSQAPKLLFHYYDKDFNNEADTPDNFQSRRPNTSFCFLDIRSPGLGDTAMYLCATSRDLSRLTEAFFGQGTRLTVV.